This T cell receptor beta chain was found in a study of blood T cell repertoires in COVID-19. Study summary: Acute-phase and convalescent COVID-19 samples originated in the United States, Italy and Spain. In each case, the material was cDNA or gDNA derived from T cells, B-cell-depleted T cells, or PBMCs.

V was cut by 9 bases and J by 5 bases, with 16 bases left in between. The CDR3 extends over 14 amino acids. The V gene's germline CDR1 is LNHDA and CDR2 SQIVND (reference sequence). As processed by the authors: Amplified reference gene primers provided the basis for estimating nucleated cell counts. The method was immunoSEQ multiplex PCR; TCRdb's version includes in-frame clones alone and lacks a portion of them. The V and J calls and clone size were taken over from that table, and D and trimming were inferred from the DNA. The data show over 200,000 clones, roughly four fifths seen once. Sequencing was performed on peripheral blood. The clonotype originates from a woman between 35 and 50 years old with acute or convalescent COVID-19. The V call is TRBV19, the J call TRBJ2-2; D is possibly TRBD2 (6 bases). The CDR3 DNA is TGTGCCAGCCGTCTGGGAGGAGGGACCGGGGAGCTGTTTTTT. It is translated as CASRLGGGTGELFF.